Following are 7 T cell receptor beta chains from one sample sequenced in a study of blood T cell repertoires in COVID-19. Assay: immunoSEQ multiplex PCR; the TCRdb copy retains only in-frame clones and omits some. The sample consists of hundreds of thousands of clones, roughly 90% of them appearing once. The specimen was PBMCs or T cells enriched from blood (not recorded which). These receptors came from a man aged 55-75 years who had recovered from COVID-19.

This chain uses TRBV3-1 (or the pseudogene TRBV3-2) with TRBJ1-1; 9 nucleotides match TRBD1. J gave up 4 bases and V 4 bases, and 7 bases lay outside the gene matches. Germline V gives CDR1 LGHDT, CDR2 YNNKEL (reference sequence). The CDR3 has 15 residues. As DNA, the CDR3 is TGTGCCAGCAGCCCCGTGGGACAGGGCTCCACTGAAGCTTTCTTT. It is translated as CASSPVGQGSTEAFF.

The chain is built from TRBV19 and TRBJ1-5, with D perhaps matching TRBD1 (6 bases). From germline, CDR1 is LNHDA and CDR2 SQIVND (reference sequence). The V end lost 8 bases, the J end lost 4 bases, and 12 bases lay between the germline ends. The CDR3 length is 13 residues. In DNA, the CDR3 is TGTGCCAGTCAGGGGCAGGGGAATCAGCCCCAGCATTTT. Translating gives CASQGQGNQPQHF. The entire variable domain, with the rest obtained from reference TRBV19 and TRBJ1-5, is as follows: DGGITQSPKYLFRKEGQNVTLSCEQNLNHDAMYWYRQDPGQGLRLIYYSQIVNDFQKGDIAEGYSVSREKKESFPLTVTSAQKNPTAFYLCASQGQGNQPQHFGDGTRLSIL.

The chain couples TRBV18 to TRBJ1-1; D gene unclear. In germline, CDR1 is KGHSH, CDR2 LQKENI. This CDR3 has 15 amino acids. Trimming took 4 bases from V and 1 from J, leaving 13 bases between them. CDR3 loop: CASSQTETENTEAFF. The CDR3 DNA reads TGTGCCAGCTCACAAACAGAGACCGAGAACACTGAAGCTTTCTTT.

CDR3 protein: CASSLGQGSYGYTF. As DNA, the CDR3 is TGTGCCAGCAGCTTGGGGCAGGGTTCCTATGGCTACACCTTC. This chain joins TRBV5-5 and TRBJ1-2, with D possibly TRBD1 on 5 matching bases. The CDR3 runs to 14 residues. V shed 0 bases and J shed 4 bases, with 10 bases lying between them. From germline, CDR1 is SGHKS and CDR2 YYEKEE (reference sequence).

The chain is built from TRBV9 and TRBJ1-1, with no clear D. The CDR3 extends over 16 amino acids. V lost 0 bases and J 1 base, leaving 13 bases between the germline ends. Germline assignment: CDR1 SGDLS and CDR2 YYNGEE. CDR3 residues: CASSVVPEGKNTEAFF. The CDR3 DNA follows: TGTGCCAGCAGCGTAGTTCCGGAGGGCAAGAACACTGAAGCTTTCTTT. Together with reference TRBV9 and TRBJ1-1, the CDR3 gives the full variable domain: DSGVTQTPKHLITATGQRVTLRCSPRSGDLSVYWYQQSLDQGLQFLIQYYNGEERAKGNILERFSAQQFPDLHSELNLSSLELGDSALYFCASSVVPEGKNTEAFFGQGTRLTVV.

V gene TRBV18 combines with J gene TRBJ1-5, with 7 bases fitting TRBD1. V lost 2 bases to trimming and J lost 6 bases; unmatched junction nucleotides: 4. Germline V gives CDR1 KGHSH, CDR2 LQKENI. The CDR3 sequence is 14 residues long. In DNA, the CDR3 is TGTGCCAGCTCACCAACAGGGGCGGTTCAGCCCCAGCATTTT. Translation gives CASSPTGAVQPQHF.

For the CDR3, the DNA is TGTGCCAGCAGCAAAGGACAGGGCGACTCTGGAAACACCATATATTTT. The encoded protein is CASSKGQGDSGNTIYF. The chain couples TRBV21-1 to TRBJ1-3; the table's D call TRBD1 went unverified against the DNA. TRBV21-1 is a pseudogene locus. The CDR3 length is 16 residues.